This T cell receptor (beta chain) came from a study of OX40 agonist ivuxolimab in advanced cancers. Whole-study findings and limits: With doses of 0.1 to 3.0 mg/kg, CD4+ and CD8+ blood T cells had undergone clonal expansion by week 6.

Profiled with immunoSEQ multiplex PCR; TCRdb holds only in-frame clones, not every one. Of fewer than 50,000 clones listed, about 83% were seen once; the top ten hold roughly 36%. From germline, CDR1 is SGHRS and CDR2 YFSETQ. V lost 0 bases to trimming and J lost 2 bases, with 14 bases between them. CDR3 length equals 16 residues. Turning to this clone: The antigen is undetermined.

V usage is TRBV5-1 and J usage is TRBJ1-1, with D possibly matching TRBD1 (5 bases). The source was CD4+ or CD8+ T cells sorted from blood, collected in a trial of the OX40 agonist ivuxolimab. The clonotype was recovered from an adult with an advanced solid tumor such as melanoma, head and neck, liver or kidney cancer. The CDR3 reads CASSLVPGTANTEAFF. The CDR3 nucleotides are TGCGCCAGCAGCTTGGTTCCCGGGACGGCAAACACTGAAGCTTTCTTT.